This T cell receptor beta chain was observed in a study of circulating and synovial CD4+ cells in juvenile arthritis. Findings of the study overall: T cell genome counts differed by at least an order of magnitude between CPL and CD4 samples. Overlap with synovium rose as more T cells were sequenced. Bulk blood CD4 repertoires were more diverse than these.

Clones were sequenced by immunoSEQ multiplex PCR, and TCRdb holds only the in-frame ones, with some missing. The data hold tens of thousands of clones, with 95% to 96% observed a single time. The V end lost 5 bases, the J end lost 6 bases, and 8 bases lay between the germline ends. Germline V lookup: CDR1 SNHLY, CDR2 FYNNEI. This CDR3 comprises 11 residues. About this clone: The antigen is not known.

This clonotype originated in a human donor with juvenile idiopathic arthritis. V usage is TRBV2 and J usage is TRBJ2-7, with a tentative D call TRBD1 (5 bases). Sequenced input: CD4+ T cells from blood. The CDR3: CASSRTSEQYF. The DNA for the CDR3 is TGTGCCAGCAGTCGGACATCCGAGCAGTACTTC.